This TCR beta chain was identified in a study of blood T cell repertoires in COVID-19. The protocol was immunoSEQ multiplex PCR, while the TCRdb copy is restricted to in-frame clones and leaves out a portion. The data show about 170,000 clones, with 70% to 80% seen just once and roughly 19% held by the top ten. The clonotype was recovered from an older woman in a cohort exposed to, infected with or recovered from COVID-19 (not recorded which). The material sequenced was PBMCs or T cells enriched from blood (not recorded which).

CDR3 coding DNA: TGTGCCAGCGCAACAAGCGGGGGGCGCACAGATACGCAGTATTTT. This sequence encodes CASATSGGRTDTQYF. The rearrangement links TRBV14 to TRBJ2-3; 9 positions match TRBD2. Germline CDR1 reads SGHDN; CDR2 reads FVKESK. This CDR3 spans 15 amino acids. Germline trimming cut 8 bases from V and 1 base from J; bases unmatched to any gene: 7.